Below, 27 T cell receptor beta chains from the same sample are listed, as sequenced in a study of T-cell memory formation after mild COVID-19. MiXCR, run by TCRdb on the 5' RACE reads, gives a single entry per CDR3 protein. The sample includes a few hundred thousand distinct CDR3 sequences, approximately 15% seen only once; the top ten take roughly 21%. The sequenced sample was PBMCs or a T cell subset sorted from them (not recorded which). These TCRs come from a man aged 18 to 30 who had mild COVID-19 (a few samples of this study predate the infection). Cell type and time point are not known.

This clonotype was seen a handful of times. Germline and junction disagree at one end, which may indicate a read error. The chain joins TRBV7-9 to TRBJ1-2, with 7 bases lining up with TRBD1. This CDR3 is 11 amino acids long. Germline assignment: CDR1 SEHNR and CDR2 FQNEAQ (reference sequence). The CDR3 nucleotides read TGTGCCAGCAGTATCGGACAGGTTCCTTACTTC. Translated, it gives CASSIGQVPYF. The full variable domain, with the rest looked up from reference TRBV7-9 and TRBJ1-2, is DTGVSQNPRHKITKRGQNVTFRCDPISEHNRLYWYRQTLGQGPEFLTYFQNEAQLEKSRLLSDRFSAERPKGSFSTLEIQRTEQGDSAMYLCASSIGQVPYFGSGTRLTVV.

This chain uses TRBV3-1 with TRBJ1-1, with D possibly TRBD1 on 5 matching bases. V shed 2 bases and J shed 0 bases, with 10 bases lying between them. The CDR3 spans 15 residues. Per the germline V gene, CDR1 is LGHDT and CDR2 is YNNKEL (reference sequence). CDR3 in amino acids: CASSQSSGMNTEAFF. The CDR3 DNA reads TGTGCCAGCAGCCAAAGCTCAGGGATGAACACTGAAGCTTTCTTT.

The chain couples TRBV5-1 to TRBJ2-2, with D uncertain. The CDR3 sequence is 14 residues long. V dropped 3 bases and J dropped 3 bases, with 9 bases sitting between them. Germline-derived CDR1 and CDR2 are SGHRS and YFSETQ. This chain's CDR3 is CASSSGTYTGELFF. In DNA form, the CDR3 reads TGCGCCAGCAGCTCCGGCACTTACACCGGGGAGCTGTTTTTT.

The chain carries TRBV28 and TRBJ1-5; D is uncertain. The CDR3 has 17 amino acids. Looked up from germline, CDR1 is MDHEN and CDR2 is SYDVKM. V lost 3 bases and J lost 7, with 22 bases in between. The CDR3 reads CASSLSIGPTSGQPQHF. The CDR3 bases are TGTGCCAGCAGTTTGTCTATCGGGCCCACGTCCGGGCAGCCCCAGCATTTT.

This clonotype was seen a few times. V is TRBV23-1 and J is TRBJ2-6; D remains unclear. TRBV23-1 is reported as an ORF; its role is uncertain. This CDR3 has 17 residues. Deletions cut 0 bases from V and 0 bases from J, with 9 bases between. The chain's CDR3 is CASSQSRQTSGANVLTF. The CDR3 nucleotides read TGCGCCAGCAGTCAATCGCGGCAGACCTCTGGGGCCAACGTCCTGACTTTC.

This clonotype was detected only a few times. V usage is TRBV7-9 and J usage is TRBJ2-2, with 7 nucleotides matching TRBD1. Germline-derived CDR1 and CDR2 are SEHNR and FQNEAQ (reference sequence). V dropped 10 bases and J dropped 5; count of bases not matched to a gene: 16. CDR3 size: 16 residues. The CDR3 region has the DNA TGTGCCATCACCTTTCCGACAGGGATCGGGACCGGGGAGCTGTTTTTT. Translating gives CAITFPTGIGTGELFF.

This clonotype occurred many times. The chain is built from TRBV7-8 and TRBJ2-5; 8 nucleotides line up with TRBD2. CDR1 is SGHVS, CDR2 FQNEAQ, per germline. Trimming cost V 5 bases and J 0 bases; bases outside gene matches: 5. The CDR3 consists of 15 residues. In DNA, the CDR3 is TGTGCCAGCAGCGTAAGCGGGGGAAACCAAGAGACCCAGTACTTC. This codes for CASSVSGGNQETQYF.

In this sample, this clonotype turned up many times. V gene TRBV18 combines with J gene TRBJ2-5, with D possibly TRBD1 on 6 matching bases. Trimming took off 6 bases at V and 0 bases at J, with 8 bases between the two ends. CDR1 is KGHSH, CDR2 LQKENI, per germline. The CDR3 extends over 13 amino acids. The CDR3 here is CASSRTDQETQYF. The CDR3 coding sequence is TGTGCCAGCTCGCGGACAGACCAAGAGACCCAGTACTTC.

This chain joins TRBV6-5 and TRBJ2-7; no clear D gene. Between the trimmed V and J ends, which lost 8 bases and 1 base, there was a span of 12 bases. The CDR3 has 13 residues. The germline gives CDR1 MNHEY, CDR2 SVGAGI. This CDR3 is CASRWTASYEQYF. DNA of the CDR3: TGTGCCAGCCGTTGGACCGCTTCCTACGAGCAGTACTTC.

The V call is TRBV5-1, the J call TRBJ2-5; 10 nucleotides match TRBD1. Germline assignment: CDR1 SGHRS and CDR2 YFSETQ. The V and J ends lost 3 bases and 4 bases, in that order; junction bases with no gene match: 6. The CDR3 extends over 15 amino acids. The CDR3: CASSSTGGKTETQYF. The DNA for the CDR3 is TGCGCCAGCAGCTCGACAGGGGGCAAGACAGAGACCCAGTACTTC.

This chain uses TRBV27 with TRBJ2-7; D gene ambiguous. Trimming pared 5 bases from V and 2 bases from J, leaving 10 bases between. The V gene's germline CDR1 is MNHEY and CDR2 SMNVEV (reference sequence). This CDR3 contains 13 residues. In DNA, the CDR3 is TGTGCCAGCAGTAGCAAGCAGCCCTACGAGCAGTACGTC. It codes for CASSSKQPYEQYV.

This chain connects TRBV23-1 to TRBJ2-7; TRBD2 might be the D (7 bases). TRBV23-1 is given ORF status, its function remaining uncertain. Trimming took off 9 bases at V and 5 bases at J, with 14 bases between the two ends. There are 12 residues in the CDR3. CDR3 residues: CARRGRFHEQYV. In DNA form, the CDR3 reads TGCGCCAGGCGGGGGCGCTTCCACGAGCAGTACGTC.

This clonotype showed up just a few times. The chain recombines TRBV4-3 with TRBJ2-3, with D unclear. Between the trimmed V and J ends, which lost 0 bases and 2 bases, there was a span of 15 bases. The CDR3 covers 17 residues. In germline, CDR1 is LGHNA, CDR2 YSLEER. The CDR3 spells CASSQEGRRAPTDTQYF. CDR3 nucleotides: TGCGCCAGCAGCCAAGAGGGTAGAAGGGCACCCACAGATACGCAGTATTTT.

This clonotype was detected many times. The chain uses TRBV5-1 and TRBJ2-3; the D is unclear. From germline, CDR1 is SGHRS and CDR2 YFSETQ. The CDR3 contains 13 residues. With 4 bases removed from V and 3 bases from J, the gap between germline ends came to 9 bases. CDR3 DNA: TGCGCCAGCAGCCCCTCGGTAACAGATACGCAGTATTTT. Translated: CASSPSVTDTQYF.

This clonotype has more than one count but fewer than ten. The chain employs TRBV5-4 and TRBJ2-3, with D possibly called TRBD1 or TRBD2 (5 bases each). This CDR3 has 16 residues. Germline V lookup: CDR1 SGHNT, CDR2 YYREEE (reference sequence). The germline V and J ends were trimmed by 4 bases and 6 bases, with 21 bases remaining between them. CDR3 in DNA: TGTGCCAGCAGCCCCGCCACCGCAGGGAGTGGGGATACGCAGTATTTT. It specifies CASSPATAGSGDTQYF.

Many counts were recorded for this clonotype. V is TRBV6-6 and J is TRBJ1-1, with 7 bases aligning to TRBD1. This CDR3 comprises 13 residues. The trim removed 5 bases at V and 1 base at J, leaving 1 base unmatched. Germline values: CDR1 MNHNY, CDR2 SVGAGI (reference sequence). This CDR3 reads CASSQGGNTEAFF. The CDR3 DNA sequence: TGTGCCAGCAGTCAGGGGGGGAACACTGAAGCTTTCTTT.

This clonotype was counted only a few times. The chain has TRBV6-2 or TRBV6-3 and TRBJ2-6; D gene uncertain. V was shortened by 4 bases and J by 4 bases, with 11 bases between the two germline ends. CDR3 length: 15 amino acids. The germline V gene encodes CDR1 MNHEY and CDR2 SVGEGT. The CDR3 DNA reads as TGTGCCAGCAGTTCCTACAATGCCGGGGCCAACGTCCTGACTTTC. It is translated as CASSSYNAGANVLTF.

This clonotype was seen more than once but under ten times. The rearrangement links TRBV5-1 to TRBJ2-7; perhaps TRBD2 as D (5 bases). V lost 0 bases, J lost 5 bases, and 12 bases lay in between. The CDR3 sequence is 14 residues long. Germline loops: CDR1 SGHRS, CDR2 YFSETQ. Written as DNA, the CDR3 is TGCGCCAGCAGCTTGGGTTCCCCGGAGGACGAGCAGTACGTC. Amino acids: CASSLGSPEDEQYV.

The rearrangement links TRBV9 to TRBJ2-2, with D possibly matching TRBD1 (5 bases). The length of the CDR3 is 15 residues. Germline values: CDR1 SGDLS, CDR2 YYNGEE. V dropped 4 bases and J dropped 4 bases, with 14 bases sitting between them. The CDR3 nucleotides are TGTGCCAGCAGCCCTGTCAGGGATGTCACCGGGGAGCTGTTTTTT. The encoded protein is CASSPVRDVTGELFF.

This clonotype showed up just a few times. The J gene is TRBJ1-1, the V gene TRBV5-1, with D tentatively TRBD1 (5 bases). V lost 4 bases and J 3 bases, leaving 19 bases between the germline ends. The CDR3 extends over 16 amino acids. The germline V gene encodes CDR1 SGHRS and CDR2 YFSETQ. The CDR3 here is CASSPHMTARDTEAFF. CDR3 in DNA: TGCGCCAGCAGCCCTCATATGACAGCGCGCGACACTGAAGCTTTCTTT.

The rearrangement uses TRBV4-3 and TRBJ1-6; 8 bases are shared with TRBD1. Germline assignment: CDR1 LGHNA and CDR2 YSLEER. Trimming took 6 bases from V and 10 from J; bases not matched to a gene: 5. CDR3 length equals 13 residues. CDR3 DNA: TGCGCCAGCAGTCTGACAGGGGAATCACCCCTCCACTTT. This encodes CASSLTGESPLHF.

The chain has TRBV3-1 and TRBJ1-1; TRBD1 agrees at 7 bases. CDR3 length: 15 amino acids. The ends lost 5 bases at V and 2 bases at J; junction bases unmatched: 8. The V gene's germline CDR1 is LGHDT and CDR2 YNNKEL (reference sequence). The chain's CDR3 is CASSLAGTDNTEAFF. Written as DNA, the CDR3 is TGTGCCAGCAGCTTAGCCGGGACAGATAACACTGAAGCTTTCTTT.

This rearrangement joins TRBV9 to TRBJ2-5; D assignment may be TRBD1 or TRBD2 (5 bases each). Trimming removed 5 bases at V and 5 bases at J, with 16 bases between. The germline CDR1 and CDR2 sequences are SGDLS and YYNGEE. The CDR3 is 14 amino acids. This CDR3 reads CASSTGSGRETQYF. In nucleotides, the CDR3 is TGTGCCAGCAGTACCGGGTCGGGACGGGAGACCCAGTACTTC.

The chain combines TRBV6-5 with TRBJ1-3; D is ambiguous. The germline V gene encodes CDR1 MNHEY and CDR2 SVGAGI. Trimming stripped 2 bases from V and 4 bases from J, with 9 bases between. This CDR3 spans 14 amino acids. The CDR3 DNA reads TGTGCCAGCAGTTACCTTGGGATGGGAAACACCATATATTTT. Its protein product is CASSYLGMGNTIYF.

This clonotype appeared many times. This chain links TRBV30 with TRBJ2-3; a weak D match, TRBD2 (7 bases). V was trimmed by 2 bases and J by 4 bases, leaving 13 bases between them. Germline V gene data show CDR1 as GTSNPN and CDR2 as SVGIG (reference sequence). This CDR3 comprises 14 residues. The CDR3 DNA sequence: TGTGCCTGGAGTATCACGGGGGGCGCAGATACGCAGTATTTT. Its translation is CAWSITGGADTQYF.

The CDR3 coding sequence is TGTGCCACCTCCCTGGGACAGGGGGCAGATACGCAGTATTTT. Protein: CATSLGQGADTQYF. This chain links TRBV6-6 with TRBJ2-3, with 11 bases identical to TRBD1. Germline V gene data show CDR1 as MNHNY and CDR2 as SVGAGI (reference sequence). Losses at the gene ends were 10 bases for V and 4 bases for J; bases not matched to a gene: 7. The CDR3 has 14 residues.

V and J are TRBV19 and TRBJ2-7; 8 positions match TRBD2. V was pared by 4 bases and J by 7 bases, with 18 bases of the junction left unmatched. CDR3 length equals 17 residues. Germline CDR1 and CDR2: LNHDA and SQIVND (reference sequence). CDR3: CASSNSHEGLAPSEQYF. CDR3 in DNA: TGTGCCAGTAGTAACTCCCACGAAGGACTAGCACCCTCGGAGCAGTACTTC.